This entry lists 2 T cell receptor beta chains sequenced from one sample in a study of blood T cell repertoires in COVID-19. Sequencing used immunoSEQ multiplex PCR; TCRdb keeps in-frame clones, though not all of them. Among 35,000 to 50,000 clones, roughly nine tenths were seen once, and the ten largest hold around a sixth. The sample comprised peripheral blood. All receptors derive from a woman in her thirties in a cohort sampled during active COVID-19.

This chain uses TRBV3-1 (or the pseudogene TRBV3-2) with TRBJ2-7; TRBD1 aligns across 10 bases. This CDR3 is built from 18 residues. Germline CDR1 and CDR2: LGHDT and YNNKEL (reference sequence). J was trimmed by 6 bases and V by 2 bases; bases with no gene match: 16. The CDR3 DNA follows: TGTGCCAGCAGCCAAATGTATAGCCCCGACAGGGGGCAAGGCGAGCAGTACTTC. It encodes CASSQMYSPDRGQGEQYF.

This sequence joins TRBV11-2 and TRBJ2-3; D gene unclear. V was cut by 5 bases and J by 2 bases, with 11 bases left in between. The CDR3 length is 14 residues. CDR1 is SGHAT, CDR2 FQNNGV, per germline. The CDR3 loop is CASSRRRITDTQYF. CDR3 DNA: TGTGCCAGCAGCCGCCGGCGGATCACAGATACGCAGTATTTT.